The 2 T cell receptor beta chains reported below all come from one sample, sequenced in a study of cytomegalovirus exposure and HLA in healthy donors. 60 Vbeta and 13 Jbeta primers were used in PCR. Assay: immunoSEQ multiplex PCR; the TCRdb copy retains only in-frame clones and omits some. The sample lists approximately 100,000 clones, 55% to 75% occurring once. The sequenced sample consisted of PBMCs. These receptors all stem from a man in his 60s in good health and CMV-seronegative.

Written as DNA, the CDR3 is TGTGCCAGCATCGACAGGGCGACTAATGAAAAACTGTTTTTT. Translating gives CASIDRATNEKLFF. The rearrangement links TRBV6-1 to TRBJ1-4; 7 bases match TRBD1. The CDR3 consists of 14 residues. The trim removed 7 bases at V and 2 bases at J, leaving 4 bases unmatched. Per germline, CDR1 MNHNS and CDR2 SASEGT.

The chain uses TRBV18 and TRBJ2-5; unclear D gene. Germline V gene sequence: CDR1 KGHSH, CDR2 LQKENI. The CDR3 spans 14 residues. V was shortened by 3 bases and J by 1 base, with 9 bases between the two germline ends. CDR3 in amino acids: CASSPESRQETQYF. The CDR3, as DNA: TGTGCCAGCTCACCCGAGAGCCGCCAAGAGACCCAGTACTTC.